These T cell receptor beta chains were read from a single sample in a study of blood T cell repertoires in COVID-19. Profiling relied on immunoSEQ multiplex PCR, and the TCRdb table lists in-frame clones only, not all of them. The sample carries over 200,000 clones, less than 90% recorded once. Sequencing input: peripheral blood. The source of these receptors is a woman older than 75 with active or convalescent COVID-19. CDR3s leave out the opening cysteine and the closing phenylalanine or tryptophan.

CDR3aa: ASSGQTTNSPLH
len: 12
j_gene: TRBJ1-6
v_gene: TRBV28

CDR3aa: ASSSPRTGAKNIQY
len: 14
j_gene: TRBJ2-4
v_gene: TRBV6-2/TRBV6-3

CDR3aa: ASSLALVDGYT
len: 11
j_gene: TRBJ1-2
v_gene: TRBV11-2

CDR3aa: AWSGRRVEGYT
len: 11
j_gene: TRBJ1-2
v_gene: TRBV30

CDR3aa: ASSARTVSSGANVLT
len: 15
j_gene: TRBJ2-6
v_gene: TRBV9

CDR3aa: ASSHRDRGPTGELF
len: 14
j_gene: TRBJ2-2
v_gene: TRBV7-8

CDR3aa: ASSADSREAF
len: 10
j_gene: TRBJ1-1
v_gene: TRBV18

CDR3aa: ASRIRLAGTKQF
len: 12
j_gene: TRBJ2-1
v_gene: TRBV6-6

CDR3aa: ASSLSINTEAF
len: 11
j_gene: TRBJ1-1
v_gene: TRBV6-6

CDR3aa: SVAQGIVGTDTQY
len: 13
j_gene: TRBJ2-3
v_gene: TRBV29-1

CDR3aa: ASSQEYGARRVTEAF
len: 15
j_gene: TRBJ1-1
v_gene: TRBV14